This is a list of T cell receptor beta chains from one sample in a study of post-analysis software for immune sequencing data. MiXCR was run by TCRdb on the PCR reads, yielding one entry per CDR3 protein. The sample has 350,000 to 500,000 distinct CDR3 sequences, approximately 42% seen once. The sequenced material came from blood. The receptors were sampled from a girl aged 2 to 9 with multiple sclerosis. The CDR3 runs from the conserved cysteine through the conserved F or W.

v_call	j_call	cdr3_aa
TRBV5-1	TRBJ1-4	CASSLDRPGNEKLFF
TRBV6-1	TRBJ2-1	CASASGTSGGAGYNEQFF
TRBV24-1	TRBJ2-1	CATSEGPEGEQFF
TRBV12-3/TRBV12-4	TRBJ2-7	CASSSRSSYEQYF
TRBV7-9	TRBJ1-1	CASSIRGNTEAFF
TRBV7-2	TRBJ2-7	CASSLLAWGLAGIYEQYF
TRBV5-1	TRBJ2-7	CASSSGYNEQYF
TRBV10-3	TRBJ2-1	CAISEPGRGQRNEQFF
TRBV6-2/TRBV6-3	TRBJ2-1	CASSYKKVAGSQSRQFF
TRBV11-1	TRBJ1-1	CASPLRSGNLNTEAFF
TRBV7-2	TRBJ2-1	CASSPVGTRNNEQFF
TRBV12-3/TRBV12-4	TRBJ2-3	CASSSTPVTDTQYF
TRBV5-1	TRBJ2-7	CASNDRGPSYEQYF
TRBV7-2	TRBJ1-4	CASSYNRGGGEKLFF
TRBV12-3/TRBV12-4	TRBJ2-3	CASRLTSGTHTDTQYF
TRBV11-2	TRBJ2-5	CASSVGPTQETQYF
TRBV7-2	TRBJ2-5	CASSSVTGRNYVQYF
TRBV12-3/TRBV12-4	TRBJ1-2	CASSSQGAPNYGYTF
TRBV10-3	TRBJ2-7	CAISESIQRGDEQYF
TRBV29-1	TRBJ2-5	CSGIPGQGKETQYF
TRBV29-1	TRBJ2-7	CSVAGTLAGDYEQYF
TRBV6-6	-	CASSYSTGIYEQYF
TRBV6-2/TRBV6-3	TRBJ1-5	CASSYVTGSQPQHF
TRBV6-5	TRBJ1-1	CASSPDRSVEAFF
TRBV20-1	TRBJ2-7	CSARSAEDYYEQYF
TRBV6-6	TRBJ2-5	CASSYGGRQYF
TRBV6-6	TRBJ1-5	CASSYGEGQGRNQPQHF
TRBV10-3	TRBJ2-7	CAISEPGTSASYEQYF
TRBV9	TRBJ2-1	CASSVSGRPYNEQFF